The 21 T cell receptor beta chains below were found in one sample sequenced in a study of cytomegalovirus exposure and HLA in healthy donors. PCR employed 60 Vbeta and 13 Jbeta primers. Assay: immunoSEQ multiplex PCR; the TCRdb copy retains only in-frame clones and omits some. The sample shows approximately 110,000 clones, 15% of them seen only once. The specimen sequenced was PBMCs. The receptors originated from a woman under 30 in good health and CMV-seronegative.

The V and J genes are TRBV2 and TRBJ1-4; D might be TRBD1 (5 bases). Trimming took off 2 bases at V and 3 bases at J, with 10 bases between the two ends. The CDR3 loop spans 15 amino acids. CDR1 SNHLY and CDR2 FYNNEI come from the germline V gene. CDR3 coding DNA: TGTGCCAGCAGTGAAACGGGGGGTTCTAATGAAAAACTGTTTTTT. Protein: CASSETGGSNEKLFF. Together with reference TRBV2 and TRBJ1-4, the CDR3 gives the full variable domain: EPEVTQTPSHQVTQMGQEVILRCVPISNHLYFYWYRQILGQKVEFLVSFYNNEISEKSEIFDDQFSVERPDGSNFTLKIRSTKLEDSAMYFCASSETGGSNEKLFFGSGTQLSVL.

V gene TRBV28 combines with J gene TRBJ2-7; 10 nucleotides match TRBD2. The length of the CDR3 is 14 residues. The V and J ends lost 6 bases and 4 bases, in that order; junction bases with no gene match: 6. Germline CDR1 reads MDHEN; CDR2 reads SYDVKM. CDR3 residues: CASSQAGGPYEQYF. The DNA for the CDR3 is TGTGCCAGCAGCCAAGCGGGAGGGCCTTACGAGCAGTACTTC.

The genes are TRBV9 and TRBJ2-1; D is unresolved. V lost 0 bases to trimming and J lost 10 bases, with 8 bases between them. CDR3 size: 12 residues. Germline V lookup: CDR1 SGDLS, CDR2 YYNGEE. CDR3 DNA sequence: TGTGCCAGCAGCGTAGTGGAGTACGAGCAGTTCTTC. Its translation is CASSVVEYEQFF.

V gene TRBV4-3 combines with J gene TRBJ1-2; possibly TRBD1 for D (6 bases). The CDR3 consists of 15 residues. Deletions cut 2 bases from V and 1 base from J, with 11 bases between. Germline V gives CDR1 LGHNA, CDR2 YSLEER. The CDR3 coding sequence is TGCGCCAGCAGCCAAACGGACAGCGGTAACTATGGCTACACCTTC. This translates into CASSQTDSGNYGYTF.

The V gene is TRBV13, the J gene TRBJ2-1; 10 bases map to TRBD1. There are 16 residues in the CDR3. The junction had 9 bases not matched to a gene; V was cut back by 0 bases and J by 10 bases. CDR1 and CDR2 (germline): PRHDT, FYEKMQ (reference sequence). The CDR3 protein is CASSLGRDRGYREQFF. The CDR3 region has the DNA TGTGCCAGCAGCTTAGGTCGGGACAGGGGATATCGGGAGCAGTTCTTC.

V and J are TRBV28 and TRBJ2-7, with TRBD2 identical over 7 bases. The CDR3 length is 15 residues. Germline V gene sequence: CDR1 MDHEN, CDR2 SYDVKM. The V gene end was trimmed by 6 bases and the J gene end by 3 bases; junction bases not matched to a gene: 11. The CDR3 DNA follows: TGTGCCAGCAGACCCGGGGGAGCGGGAATCTACGAGCAGTACTTC. Its translation: CASRPGGAGIYEQYF.

The V call is TRBV10-3, the J call TRBJ1-4; D ambiguous. V lost 4 bases and J 7 bases, leaving 16 bases between the germline ends. This CDR3 is 15 amino acids long. Germline assignment: CDR1 ENHRY and CDR2 SYGVKD. For the CDR3, the DNA is TGTGCCATCAGTGCCCAGAGGGAGCGGGGTGAAAAACTGTTTTTT. This gives the protein CAISAQRERGEKLFF.

The chain is built from TRBV9 and TRBJ2-5, with 8 bases matching TRBD1. V dropped 3 bases and J dropped 4; count of bases not matched to a gene: 5. Germline values: CDR1 SGDLS, CDR2 YYNGEE. The CDR3 is 14 residues long. For the CDR3, the DNA is TGTGCCAGCAGCGACAACACAGGGGGAGAGACCCAGTACTTC. The encoded protein is CASSDNTGGETQYF.

The genes are TRBV20-1 and TRBJ1-1, with a tentative D call TRBD1 (5 bases). CDR1 and CDR2 from the germline V gene are DFQATT and SNEGSKA (reference sequence). The CDR3 runs to 11 residues. The V and J ends lost 3 bases and 10 bases respectively, with 12 bases between them. The CDR3 DNA reads as TGCAGTGCTAGTGGGCCTAGGGGAGCTTTCTTT. It encodes CSASGPRGAFF.

The chain couples TRBV6-6 to TRBJ2-7; a possible D gene is TRBD2 (6 bases). V dropped 2 bases and J dropped 5 bases, with 16 bases sitting between them. The CDR3 totals 15 residues. Germline CDR1 MNHNY, CDR2 SVGAGI (reference sequence). The CDR3 sequence: CASSYPGGVVHEQYF. In nucleotides, the CDR3 is TGTGCCAGCAGTTACCCCGGGGGAGTAGTCCACGAGCAGTACTTC.

The V call is TRBV4-1, the J call TRBJ1-1; perhaps TRBD1 as D (5 bases). Germline V gene lookup returns CDR1 MGHRA and CDR2 YSYEKL. The CDR3 is 14 amino acids. V dropped 3 bases and J dropped 4 bases, with 12 bases sitting between them. CDR3 sequence reads: CASSQKGGGTEAFF. The CDR3 nucleotides read TGCGCCAGCAGCCAGAAAGGCGGGGGCACTGAAGCTTTCTTT.

This clone has more than one count but fewer than ten. V gene TRBV7-9 combines with J gene TRBJ2-1; 7 nucleotides match TRBD1. The CDR3 is 15 residues long. Unmatched junction bases numbered 14, after V lost 3 bases and J lost 12 bases. Germline CDR1 is SEHNR and CDR2 is FQNEAQ (reference sequence). The CDR3 reads CASSFETGITMRQFF. In DNA form, the CDR3 reads TGTGCCAGCAGCTTCGAGACAGGGATTACAATGAGGCAGTTCTTC. The variable domain in full, with the rest retrieved from reference TRBV7-9 and TRBJ2-1, is DTGVSQNPRHKITKRGQNVTFRCDPISEHNRLYWYRQTLGQGPEFLTYFQNEAQLEKSRLLSDRFSAERPKGSFSTLEIQRTEQGDSAMYLCASSFETGITMRQFFGPGTRLTVL.

CDR3 loop: CASSKRQGVGEQYF. DNA for the CDR3: TGTGCCAGCAGCAAACGACAGGGGGTTGGCGAGCAGTACTTC. J is TRBJ2-7 and V is TRBV27; 9 bases agree with TRBD1. There are 14 residues in the CDR3. The V gene end was trimmed by 6 bases and the J gene end by 6 bases; junction bases not matched to a gene: 9. The germline V gene has CDR1 MNHEY and CDR2 SMNVEV (reference sequence).

This clone was seen only a few times. The V and J genes are TRBV7-3 and TRBJ2-1, with 11 bases fitting TRBD2. Trimming removed 2 bases from V and 8 bases from J; junction bases left unmatched: 11. The V gene's germline CDR1 is SGHTA and CDR2 FQGTGA. This CDR3 region has 17 residues. In DNA form, the CDR3 reads TGTGCCAGCAGCTTACTGTATCGGCTAGCGGGAGGCGATGAGCAGTTCTTC. Its protein is CASSLLYRLAGGDEQFF.

The chain joins TRBV29-1 to TRBJ2-7; 9 nucleotides line up with TRBD2. The V gene end was trimmed by 6 bases and the J gene end by 0 bases; junction bases not matched to a gene: 9. CDR1 SQVTM and CDR2 ANQGSEA come from the germline V gene. The CDR3 has 15 amino acids. CDR3 bases: TGCAGCGTGGCCGGGGCTAGCGGGAACTCCTACGAGCAGTACTTC. This gives the protein CSVAGASGNSYEQYF.

This clone showed up just a few times. The chain is built from TRBV7-8 and TRBJ2-5, with TRBD1 identical over 8 bases. The CDR3 runs 15 residues. Trimming cost V 5 bases and J 2 bases; bases outside gene matches: 7. Looked up from germline, CDR1 is SGHVS and CDR2 is FQNEAQ. CDR3 sequence (DNA): TGTGCCAGCAGCCCCACAGGGGGTGCTCAAGAGACCCAGTACTTC. Its translation: CASSPTGGAQETQYF.

CDR3 amino acids: CASSPDRGNSPLHF. In nucleotides, the CDR3 is TGTGCCAGCAGTCCGGACAGGGGGAATTCACCCCTCCACTTT. The J gene is TRBJ1-6, the V gene TRBV2, with 10 positions matching TRBD1. CDR1 is SNHLY, CDR2 FYNNEI, per germline. V trimming: 5 bases; J trimming: 7 bases; junction bases outside the gene matches: 2. The CDR3 has 14 residues.

The V gene is TRBV20-1, the J gene TRBJ2-7; the D is unclear. Germline CDR1 is DFQATT and CDR2 is SNEGSKA (reference sequence). With 3 bases removed from V and 3 bases from J, the gap between germline ends came to 3 bases. The length of the CDR3 is 10 residues. The CDR3, as DNA: TGCAGTGCTAGTTACTACGAGCAGTACTTC. It translates to CSASYYEQYF.

The chain recombines TRBV6-1 with TRBJ1-2, with TRBD1 as a possible D gene (5 bases). Trimming stripped 2 bases from V and 3 bases from J, with 10 bases between. CDR3 length: 14 residues. Germline V CDR1 and CDR2: MNHNS, SASEGT. The CDR3 sequence: CASSESNRHYGYTF. In DNA, the CDR3 is TGTGCCAGCAGTGAAAGTAACAGGCACTATGGCTACACCTTC.

The CDR3 loop reads CASSYGGRYEQYF. The DNA for the CDR3 is TGTGCCAGCAGTTACGGGGGCAGGTACGAGCAGTACTTC. The chain carries TRBV6-5 and TRBJ2-7; D possibly corresponds to TRBD1 (6 bases). Germline assignment: CDR1 MNHEY and CDR2 SVGAGI. The CDR3 covers 13 residues. Trimming took 2 bases from V and 4 from J, leaving 9 bases between them.

The sample holds a few counts of this clone. The V gene is TRBV5-4, the J gene TRBJ1-4; D call uncertain. Trimming removed 4 bases at V and 5 bases at J, with 15 bases between. CDR3 size: 15 residues. Per germline, CDR1 SGHNT and CDR2 YYREEE (reference sequence). CDR3 amino acids: CASSVDPPGNEKLFF. CDR3 DNA sequence: TGTGCCAGCAGCGTTGATCCACCGGGGAATGAAAAACTGTTTTTT.